This record concerns one T cell receptor (beta chain) sequence. Those who participated ranged in age from roughly 18 to 95 years and resided in under 25 US areas. The data stem from a study of blood T cell repertoires in COVID-19. Germline CDR1 reads SGHTA; CDR2 reads FQGNSA. The CDR3 is made up of 11 amino acids. V was pared by 5 bases and J by 8 bases, with 7 bases between. As originally analysed: For nucleated cells, counts were estimated from reference gene primer amplification. The method was immunoSEQ multiplex PCR; TCRdb's version includes in-frame clones alone and lacks a portion of them. D and trimming come from the DNA, and the V and J calls and clone size come from that table. The data contain approximately 500,000 clones, approximately 88% of them seen just once; the ten biggest clones take up approximately 1.8%.

The receptor comes from a woman aged 40 to 50 who had recovered from COVID-19. This sequence joins TRBV7-2 and TRBJ2-1; no firm D call. The sample comprised PBMCs or T cells enriched from blood (not recorded which). Here the CDR3 reads CASSPGYEQFF. CDR3 coding DNA: TGTGCCAGCAGCCCCGGGTATGAGCAGTTCTTC.